This T cell receptor beta chain was documented in a study of blood T cell repertoires in COVID-19. V gave up 2 bases and J gave up 1 base, with 12 bases separating them. The CDR3 contains 15 residues. Germline assignment: CDR1 SGHRS and CDR2 YFSETQ. Using immunoSEQ multiplex PCR, the repertoire was profiled, and TCRdb retains in-frame clones only, with some absent. The sample has roughly 67,000 clones; over 60% are singletons. The chain employs TRBV5-1 and TRBJ2-5; possibly TRBD2 for D (6 bases). Sequenced input: peripheral blood. This TCR derives from a human donor in a cohort sampled during active COVID-19. In DNA, the CDR3 is TGCGCCAGCAGCTTAACCCGGGGGACCCAAGAGACCCAGTACTTC. Encoded protein: CASSLTRGTQETQYF.